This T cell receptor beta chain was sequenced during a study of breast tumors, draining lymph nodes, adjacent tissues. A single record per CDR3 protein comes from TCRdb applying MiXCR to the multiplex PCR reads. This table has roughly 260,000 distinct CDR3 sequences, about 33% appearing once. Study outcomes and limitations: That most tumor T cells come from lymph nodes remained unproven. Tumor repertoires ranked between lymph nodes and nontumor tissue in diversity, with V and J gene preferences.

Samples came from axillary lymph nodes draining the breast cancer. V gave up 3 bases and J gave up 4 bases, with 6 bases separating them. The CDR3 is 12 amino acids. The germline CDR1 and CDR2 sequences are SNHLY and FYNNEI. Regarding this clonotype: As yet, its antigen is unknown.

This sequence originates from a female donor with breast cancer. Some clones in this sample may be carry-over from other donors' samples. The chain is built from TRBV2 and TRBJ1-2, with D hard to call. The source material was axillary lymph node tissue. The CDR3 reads CASSDLGYGYTF. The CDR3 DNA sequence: TGTGCCAGCAGTGATTTGGGCTATGGCTACACCTTC.